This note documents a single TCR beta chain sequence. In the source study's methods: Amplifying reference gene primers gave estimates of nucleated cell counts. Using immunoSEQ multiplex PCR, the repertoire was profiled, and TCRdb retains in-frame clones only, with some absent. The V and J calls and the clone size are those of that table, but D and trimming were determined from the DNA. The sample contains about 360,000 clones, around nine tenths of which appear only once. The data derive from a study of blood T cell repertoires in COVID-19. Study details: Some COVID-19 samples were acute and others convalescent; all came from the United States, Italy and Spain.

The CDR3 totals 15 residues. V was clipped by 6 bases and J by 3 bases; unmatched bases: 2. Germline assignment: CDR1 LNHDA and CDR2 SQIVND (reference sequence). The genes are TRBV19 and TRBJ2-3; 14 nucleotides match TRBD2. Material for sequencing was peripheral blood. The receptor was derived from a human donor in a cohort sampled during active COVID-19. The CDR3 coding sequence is TGTGCCAGTAGGGGACTAGCGGGAGAGACAGATACGCAGTATTTT. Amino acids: CASRGLAGETDTQYF.